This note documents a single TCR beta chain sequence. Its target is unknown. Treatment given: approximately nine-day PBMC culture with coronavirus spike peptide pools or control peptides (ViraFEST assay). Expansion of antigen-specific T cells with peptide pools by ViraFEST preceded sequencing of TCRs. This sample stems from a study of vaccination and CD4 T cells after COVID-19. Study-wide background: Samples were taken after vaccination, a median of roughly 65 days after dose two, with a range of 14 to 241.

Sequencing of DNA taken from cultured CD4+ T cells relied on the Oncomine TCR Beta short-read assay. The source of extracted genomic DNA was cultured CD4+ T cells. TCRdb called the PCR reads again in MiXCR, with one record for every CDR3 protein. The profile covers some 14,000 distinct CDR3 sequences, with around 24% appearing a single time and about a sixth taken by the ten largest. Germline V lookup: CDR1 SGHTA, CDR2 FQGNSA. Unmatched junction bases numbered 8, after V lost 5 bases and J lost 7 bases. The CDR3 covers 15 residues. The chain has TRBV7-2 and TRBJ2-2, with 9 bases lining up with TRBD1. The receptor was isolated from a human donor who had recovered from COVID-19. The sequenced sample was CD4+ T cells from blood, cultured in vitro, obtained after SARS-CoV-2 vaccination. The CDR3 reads CASSHGQGTSGELFF. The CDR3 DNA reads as TGTGCCAGCAGCCACGGACAGGGGACGAGCGGGGAGCTGTTTTTT.